Below, 25 T cell receptor beta chains from the same sample are listed, as sequenced in a study of blood T cell repertoires in COVID-19. Libraries were prepared by immunoSEQ multiplex PCR; TCRdb keeps only in-frame clonotypes and omits some of them. This sample has about 180,000 clones, with about 80% found just once. Specimen: peripheral blood. These receptors were collected from a woman aged 65 to 85 with acute or convalescent COVID-19.

The chain uses TRBV18 and TRBJ2-3, with unresolved D. Germline V gene data show CDR1 as KGHSH and CDR2 as LQKENI. Trimming cost V 6 bases and J 1 base, with 5 bases left between them. This CDR3 is built from 12 residues. The CDR3 protein is CASSPGTDTQYF. In nucleotides, the CDR3 is TGTGCCAGCTCCCCTGGCACAGATACGCAGTATTTT. The variable domain in full, completed from reference TRBV18 and TRBJ2-3, reads NAGVMQNPRHLVRRRGQEARLRCSPMKGHSHVYWYRQLPEEGLKFMVYLQKENIIDESGMPKERFSAEFPKEGPSILRIQQVVRGDSAAYFCASSPGTDTQYFGPGTRLTVL.

J is TRBJ2-7 and V is TRBV25-1; possibly TRBD2 for D (7 bases). The CDR3 length is 15 residues. Germline CDR1 reads MGHDK; CDR2 reads SYGVNS. The V end was cut by 9 bases, the J end by 2 bases, with 20 bases between. As DNA, the CDR3 is TGTGCCAGTGGGGAGGGGGGGAGGCCGGCCTACGAGCAGTACTTC. Protein: CASGEGGRPAYEQYF.

The V call is TRBV5-1, the J call TRBJ1-1, with a tentative D call TRBD1 (5 bases). Germline V gene lookup returns CDR1 SGHRS and CDR2 YFSETQ. The CDR3 is 13 amino acids. Trimming pared 4 bases from V and 6 bases from J, leaving 13 bases between. CDR3 sequence reads: CASSRDSAAEAFF. CDR3 in DNA: TGCGCCAGCAGCCGTGACAGTGCCGCTGAAGCTTTCTTT.

The gene calls are TRBV19 and TRBJ1-2; the match to TRBD1 covers 9 bases. The junction had 13 bases not matched to a gene; V was cut back by 10 bases and J by 4 bases. The V gene's germline CDR1 is LNHDA and CDR2 SQIVND (reference sequence). This CDR3 comprises 15 residues. The CDR3 region has the DNA TGTGCCACTTCGCCGGGACAGGGTTTGGCCTATGGCTACACCTTC. Protein sequence: CATSPGQGLAYGYTF.

The chain is built from TRBV7-2 and TRBJ2-5, with D hard to call. V lost 0 bases, J lost 6 bases, and 11 bases lay in between. Germline-derived CDR1 and CDR2 are SGHTA and FQGNSA. This CDR3 contains 14 residues. CDR3 sequence: CASSLALLSQTQYF. CDR3 nucleotides: TGTGCCAGCAGCTTAGCGCTTTTGAGTCAGACCCAGTACTTC.

The gene calls are TRBV24-1 and TRBJ2-1, with 9 nucleotides matching TRBD2. V shed 3 bases and J 3 bases; nucleotides not matched to a gene: 11. This CDR3 region has 18 residues. Germline V CDR1 and CDR2: KGHDR, SFDVKD. CDR3 region: CATSDGWGQREDYNEQFF. The CDR3 DNA sequence: TGTGCCACCAGTGATGGATGGGGTCAGCGGGAGGACTACAATGAGCAGTTCTTC.

V usage is TRBV19 and J usage is TRBJ2-1, with TRBD1 matching 9 bases. J lost 0 bases, V lost 3 bases, and 15 bases had no gene match. Per germline, CDR1 LNHDA and CDR2 SQIVND (reference sequence). CDR3 size: 20 residues. CDR3: CASSMRDRVSETSSYNEQFF. DNA of the CDR3: TGTGCCAGTAGTATGCGGGACAGGGTATCCGAAACTAGCTCCTACAATGAGCAGTTCTTC.

The chain is built from TRBV30 and TRBJ2-1; 9 bases are a match to TRBD1. The CDR3 totals 13 residues. Per germline, CDR1 GTSNPN and CDR2 SVGIG (reference sequence). The junction had 3 bases not matched to a gene; V was cut back by 7 bases and J by 2 bases. The CDR3: CASNRGPYNEQFF. DNA for the CDR3: TGTGCCTCAAACAGGGGGCCCTACAATGAGCAGTTCTTC.

This clone has just a few counts. The rearrangement uses TRBV18 and TRBJ2-2; 8 bases agree with TRBD1. From germline, CDR1 is KGHSH and CDR2 LQKENI. V lost 6 bases and J lost 4; bases outside the gene matches: 7. The CDR3 runs 15 residues. The CDR3: CASSLDRDSTGELFF. As DNA, the CDR3 is TGTGCCAGCTCCCTGGACAGGGATAGCACCGGGGAGCTGTTTTTT.

The CDR3 sequence is CASSPEQLTPGANVLTF. The CDR3 DNA follows: TGTGCCAGCAGCCCCGAACAGCTCACCCCTGGGGCCAACGTCCTGACTTTC. The genes are TRBV5-6 and TRBJ2-6; D remains unclear. The V and J ends lost 4 bases and 2 bases respectively, with 16 bases between them. CDR3 size: 17 residues. The V gene's germline CDR1 is SGHDT and CDR2 YYEEEE.

J is TRBJ2-3 and V is TRBV27; 12 bases are shared with TRBD2. CDR3 size: 16 residues. With V trimmed by 3 bases and J by 0 bases, 1 base remained unmatched. The V gene's germline CDR1 is MNHEY and CDR2 SMNVEV (reference sequence). The DNA of the CDR3 is TGTGCCAGCAGTTTGGGGACTAGCGGGAGCACAGATACGCAGTATTTT. Residues: CASSLGTSGSTDTQYF.

This clone was counted a single time. V and J are TRBV30 and TRBJ2-1, with TRBD2 as a possible D gene (5 bases). Trimming removed 4 bases from V and 6 bases from J, with 16 bases in between. Germline V gene data show CDR1 as GTSNPN and CDR2 as SVGIG (reference sequence). The CDR3 covers 14 residues. Here the CDR3 reads CAWNLGVRFNEQFF. The DNA for the CDR3 is TGTGCCTGGAACCTCGGGGTGCGGTTCAATGAGCAGTTCTTC.

This clone was seen a handful of times. The gene calls are TRBV10-3 and TRBJ1-2, with TRBD1 identical over 7 bases. CDR3 size: 16 residues. Germline CDR1 is ENHRY and CDR2 is SYGVKD. The J segment lost 1 base and the V segment lost 2 bases, leaving 7 bases of the junction unmatched. The CDR3 region has the DNA TGTGCCATCAGTGAGGCGAGGGCAGGGGGTAACTATGGCTACACCTTC. Translated, it gives CAISEARAGGNYGYTF.

This chain connects TRBV24-1 to TRBJ2-1; 9 bases are shared with TRBD1. V gave up 7 bases and J gave up 2 bases; unmatched junction bases: 5. In germline, CDR1 is KGHDR, CDR2 SFDVKD. The CDR3 is 15 amino acids. The CDR3 region has the DNA TGTGCCACCAGGACGGGGACAGGGCCCTACAATGAGCAGTTCTTC. As protein: CATRTGTGPYNEQFF.

The chain is built from TRBV3-1 (or the pseudogene TRBV3-2) and TRBJ1-1; TRBD1 aligns across 8 bases. Germline loops: CDR1 LGHDT, CDR2 YNNKEL (reference sequence). This CDR3 spans 16 amino acids. The ends lost 1 base at V and 4 bases at J; junction bases unmatched: 8. CDR3 nucleotide sequence: TGTGCCAGCAGCCAAGTCTTCGGCAGGGGGCCCACTGAAGCTTTCTTT. Protein: CASSQVFGRGPTEAFF.

This clone was found once. The chain carries TRBV5-6 and TRBJ2-1, with D maybe TRBD1 (5 bases). The ends were cut back, 2 bases at V and 1 base at J, with 13 bases in the middle. The CDR3 consists of 16 residues. Per the germline V gene, CDR1 is SGHDT and CDR2 is YYEEEE. For the CDR3, the DNA is TGTGCCAGCAGCTTACAGGTACGAGAATCCTACAATGAGCAGTTCTTC. Translation gives CASSLQVRESYNEQFF.

This chain uses TRBV18 with TRBJ2-3; weak D call: TRBD1 (6 bases). The CDR3 sequence is 15 residues long. Germline-derived CDR1 and CDR2 are KGHSH and LQKENI. The V end was cut by 5 bases, the J end by 2 bases, with 14 bases between. As DNA, the CDR3 is TGTGCCAGCTCATTCCGACAGGTATTCACAGATACGCAGTATTTT. Its translation is CASSFRQVFTDTQYF.

This clone came up a few times. The chain combines TRBV4-1 with TRBJ2-6, with D unclear. V dropped 1 base and J dropped 0 bases, with 4 bases sitting between them. CDR3 length: 15 amino acids. Germline lookup yields CDR1 MGHRA and CDR2 YSYEKL. The CDR3 DNA follows: TGCGCCAGCAGCCAAGGACACTCTGGGGCCAACGTCCTGACTTTC. It codes for CASSQGHSGANVLTF.

The chain employs TRBV5-1 and TRBJ1-1; TRBD1 aligns across 7 bases. The CDR3 length is 16 residues. The V gene end was trimmed by 2 bases and the J gene end by 5 bases; junction bases not matched to a gene: 12. The germline V gene has CDR1 SGHRS and CDR2 YFSETQ. CDR3 in DNA: TGCGCCAGCAGCTTCTACAGGGGAAAAATGGAGACTGAAGCTTTCTTT. This translates into CASSFYRGKMETEAFF.

V is TRBV5-4 and J is TRBJ2-1, with 7 bases identical to TRBD2. Germline values: CDR1 SGHNT, CDR2 YYREEE (reference sequence). V was clipped by 2 bases and J by 9 bases; unmatched bases: 17. This CDR3 comprises 17 residues. CDR3 DNA: TGTGCCAGCAGCTTTCCGTTGTCGGCGGGAGATGTTGTTGAGCAGTTCTTC. Encoded protein: CASSFPLSAGDVVEQFF.

This clone was observed many times. The chain combines TRBV27 with TRBJ2-2; a possible D gene is TRBD1 (6 bases). The V end was cut by 4 bases, the J end by 0 bases, with 21 bases between. The CDR3 runs to 19 residues. The germline gives CDR1 MNHEY, CDR2 SMNVEV (reference sequence). The CDR3 region is CASSSLIFGGYANTGELFF. For the CDR3, the DNA is TGTGCCAGCAGTTCTCTGATTTTTGGGGGCTACGCGAACACCGGGGAGCTGTTTTTT.

This clone was detected a few times. The chain recombines TRBV25-1 with TRBJ2-1; TRBD1 is a possible D gene (7 bases). CDR3 length: 11 amino acids. V was cut by 3 bases and J by 15 bases, with 12 bases left in between. Germline V CDR1 and CDR2: MGHDK, SYGVNS. The CDR3 sequence: CASSEDRRVFF. CDR3 DNA: TGTGCCAGCAGTGAGGACAGGAGGGTGTTCTTC.

The CDR3 loop is CASTSGRLNEQFF. As DNA, the CDR3 is TGTGCCAGTACTAGCGGGAGACTCAATGAGCAGTTCTTC. This rearrangement joins TRBV6-5 to TRBJ2-1; 11 bases align to TRBD2. With 9 bases clipped from V and 6 bases from J, the junction kept 4 bases outside the gene matches. Germline V gene data show CDR1 as MNHEY and CDR2 as SVGAGI. The CDR3 has 13 residues.

The rearrangement uses TRBV11-2 and TRBJ2-2, with 7 nucleotides matching TRBD1. Germline CDR1 reads SGHAT; CDR2 reads FQNNGV. The V and J ends lost 0 bases and 3 bases, in that order; junction bases with no gene match: 13. CDR3 length: 19 amino acids. CDR3 nucleotides: TGTGCCAGCAGCTTAGATCCAACCGCCCGGACAGGATACACCGGGGAGCTGTTTTTT. Translation gives CASSLDPTARTGYTGELFF.

The V gene is TRBV18, the J gene TRBJ2-7; 8 bases match TRBD2. Germline CDR1 is KGHSH and CDR2 is LQKENI. The CDR3 length is 15 residues. V was pared by 3 bases and J by 3 bases, with 7 bases of the junction left unmatched. CDR3 DNA sequence: TGTGCCAGCTCACCGGCACTAGCGGAAGTCTACGAGCAGTACTTC. Its protein is CASSPALAEVYEQYF.